This paragraph reports one T cell receptor (beta chain). Clones were sequenced by immunoSEQ multiplex PCR, and TCRdb holds only the in-frame ones, with some missing. The repertoire holds some 2 million clones, 85% to 95% seen once, with 0.9% to 1.4% in the top ten. Germline CDR1 is SGDLS and CDR2 is YYNGEE. Trimming stripped 2 bases from V and 8 bases from J, with 10 bases between. The length of the CDR3 is 12 residues. The sample is drawn from a study of shared clonotypes between healthy human individuals. Terminally differentiated effector memory CD45RA+ cells were excluded by CCR7 positive selection of CD45RO-negative cells.

The chain carries TRBV9 and TRBJ1-2; no definite D call. Sequenced material: naive CD8+ T cells sorted from blood. This sequence originates from a man younger than 35 in good health. CDR3 sequence (DNA): TGTGCCAGCAGCGTGTGGGGTGTGGGCTACACCTTC. Encoded protein: CASSVWGVGYTF.